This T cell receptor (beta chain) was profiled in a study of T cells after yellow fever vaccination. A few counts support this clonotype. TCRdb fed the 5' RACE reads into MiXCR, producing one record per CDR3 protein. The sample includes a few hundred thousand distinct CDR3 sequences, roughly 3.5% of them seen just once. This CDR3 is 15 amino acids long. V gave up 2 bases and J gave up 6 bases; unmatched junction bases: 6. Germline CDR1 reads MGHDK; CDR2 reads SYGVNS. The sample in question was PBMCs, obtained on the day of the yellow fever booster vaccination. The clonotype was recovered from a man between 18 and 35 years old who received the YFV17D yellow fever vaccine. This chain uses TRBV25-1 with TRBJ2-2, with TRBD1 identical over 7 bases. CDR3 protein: CASSEQGVIPGELFF. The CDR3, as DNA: TGTGCCAGCAGTGAACAGGGGGTAATCCCCGGGGAGCTGTTTTTT.